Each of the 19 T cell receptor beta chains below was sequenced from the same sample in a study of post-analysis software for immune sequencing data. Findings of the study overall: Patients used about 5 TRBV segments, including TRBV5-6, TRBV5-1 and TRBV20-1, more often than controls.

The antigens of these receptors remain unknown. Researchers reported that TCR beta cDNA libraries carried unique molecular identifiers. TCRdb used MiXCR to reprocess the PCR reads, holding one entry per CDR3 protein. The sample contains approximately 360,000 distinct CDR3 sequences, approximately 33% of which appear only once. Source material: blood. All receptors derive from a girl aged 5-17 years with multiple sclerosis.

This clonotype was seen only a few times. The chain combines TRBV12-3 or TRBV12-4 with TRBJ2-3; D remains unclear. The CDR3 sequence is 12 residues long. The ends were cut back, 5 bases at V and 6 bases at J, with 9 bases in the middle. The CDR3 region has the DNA TGTGCCAGCAGTCGTTTTCCCGATACGCAGTATTTT. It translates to CASSRFPDTQYF.

The CDR3 sequence: CASSLESGLAGVNEQFF. The DNA of the CDR3 is TGTGCCAGCAGCTTAGAGTCGGGGCTAGCGGGGGTCAATGAGCAGTTCTTC. The V gene is TRBV7-2, the J gene TRBJ2-1; 10 bases are a match to TRBD2. This CDR3 has 17 residues. Per germline, CDR1 SGHTA and CDR2 FQGNSA. J gave up 6 bases and V 1 base, and 9 bases lay outside the gene matches.

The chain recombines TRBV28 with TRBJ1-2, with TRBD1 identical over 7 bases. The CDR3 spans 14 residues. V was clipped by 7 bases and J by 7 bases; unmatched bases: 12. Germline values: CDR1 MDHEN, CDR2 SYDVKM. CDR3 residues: CASIRGGEGAGYTF. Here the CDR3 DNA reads TGTGCCAGCATCCGAGGGGGAGAGGGGGCTGGCTACACCTTC.

CDR3 nucleotide sequence: TGTGCCAGCTCAAGAGGACTGAGCTCCTACGAGCAGTACTTC. It yields the protein CASSRGLSSYEQYF. The genes are TRBV18 and TRBJ2-7, with TRBD2 as a possible D gene (5 bases). The CDR3 is 14 amino acids. Per the germline V gene, CDR1 is KGHSH and CDR2 is LQKENI. V was pared by 5 bases and J by 0 bases, with 11 bases between. Full variable domain (outside the CDR3, taken from reference TRBV18 and TRBJ2-7): NAGVMQNPRHLVRRRGQEARLRCSPMKGHSHVYWYRQLPEEGLKFMVYLQKENIIDESGMPKERFSAEFPKEGPSILRIQQVVRGDSAAYFCASSRGLSSYEQYFGPGTRLTVT.

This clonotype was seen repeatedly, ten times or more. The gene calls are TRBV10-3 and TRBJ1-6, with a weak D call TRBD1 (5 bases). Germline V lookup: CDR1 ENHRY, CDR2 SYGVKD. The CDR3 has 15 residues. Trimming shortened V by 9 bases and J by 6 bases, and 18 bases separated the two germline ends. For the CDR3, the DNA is TGTGCCATGAGGTCAGGGCAAACCTCTAATTCACCCCTCCACTTT. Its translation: CAMRSGQTSNSPLHF.

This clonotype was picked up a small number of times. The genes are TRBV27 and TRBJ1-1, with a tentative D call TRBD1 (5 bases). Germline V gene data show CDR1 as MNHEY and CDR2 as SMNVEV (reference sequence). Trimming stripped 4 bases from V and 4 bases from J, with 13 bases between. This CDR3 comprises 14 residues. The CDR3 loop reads CASSSRVGSTEAFF. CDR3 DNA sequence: TGTGCCAGCAGTTCCAGGGTAGGAAGCACTGAAGCTTTCTTT.

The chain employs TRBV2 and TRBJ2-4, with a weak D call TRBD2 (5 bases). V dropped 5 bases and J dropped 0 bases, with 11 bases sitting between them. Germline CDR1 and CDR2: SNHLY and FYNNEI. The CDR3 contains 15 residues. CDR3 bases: TGTGCCAGCAGTTCGGACGGACTAGCCAAAAACATTCAGTACTTC. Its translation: CASSSDGLAKNIQYF.

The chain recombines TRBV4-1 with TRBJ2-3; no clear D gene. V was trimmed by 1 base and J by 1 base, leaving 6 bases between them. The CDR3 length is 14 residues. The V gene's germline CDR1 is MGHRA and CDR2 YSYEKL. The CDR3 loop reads CASSQAQGTDTQYF. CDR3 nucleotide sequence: TGCGCCAGCAGCCAAGCTCAGGGCACAGATACGCAGTATTTT.

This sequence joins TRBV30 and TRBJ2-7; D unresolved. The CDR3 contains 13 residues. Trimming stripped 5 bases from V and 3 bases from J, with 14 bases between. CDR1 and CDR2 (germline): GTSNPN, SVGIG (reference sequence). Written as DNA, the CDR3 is TGTGCCTGGGGACCCTCGTTTCGCTACGAGCAGTACTTC. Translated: CAWGPSFRYEQYF.

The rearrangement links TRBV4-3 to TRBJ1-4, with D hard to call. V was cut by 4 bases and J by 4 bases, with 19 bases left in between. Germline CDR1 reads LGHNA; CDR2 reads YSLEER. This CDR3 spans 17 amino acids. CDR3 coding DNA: TGCGCCAGCAGCCCCTCACCGGTGTCAGTGATTAATGAAAAACTGTTTTTT. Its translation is CASSPSPVSVINEKLFF.

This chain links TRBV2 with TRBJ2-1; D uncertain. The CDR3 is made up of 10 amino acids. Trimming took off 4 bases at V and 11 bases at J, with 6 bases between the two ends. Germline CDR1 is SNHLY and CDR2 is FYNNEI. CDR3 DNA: TGTGCCAGCAGTGGCAGGAAGCAGTTCTTC. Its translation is CASSGRKQFF.

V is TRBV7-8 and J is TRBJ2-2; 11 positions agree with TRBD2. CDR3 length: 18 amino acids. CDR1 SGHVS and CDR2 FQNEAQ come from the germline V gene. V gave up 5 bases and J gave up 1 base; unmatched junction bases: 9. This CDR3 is CASSRSTGTSGNTGELFF. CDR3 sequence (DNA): TGTGCCAGCAGCCGATCCACCGGGACTAGCGGGAACACCGGGGAGCTGTTTTTT. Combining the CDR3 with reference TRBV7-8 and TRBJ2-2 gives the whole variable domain GAGVSQSPRYKVAKRGQDVALRCDPISGHVSLFWYQQALGQGPEFLTYFQNEAQLDKSGLPSDRFFAERPEGSVSTLKIQRTQQEDSAVYLCASSRSTGTSGNTGELFFGEGSRLTVL.

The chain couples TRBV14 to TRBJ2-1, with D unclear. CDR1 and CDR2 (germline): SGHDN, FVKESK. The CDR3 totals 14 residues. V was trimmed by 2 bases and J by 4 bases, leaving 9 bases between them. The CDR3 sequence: CASSQQVVYNEQFF. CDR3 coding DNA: TGTGCCAGCAGCCAACAGGTAGTGTACAATGAGCAGTTCTTC.

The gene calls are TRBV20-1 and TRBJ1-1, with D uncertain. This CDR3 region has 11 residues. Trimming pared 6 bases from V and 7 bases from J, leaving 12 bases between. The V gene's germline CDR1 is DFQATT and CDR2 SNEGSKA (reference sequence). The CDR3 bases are TGCAGTGCAAGGCCGGGATTTGAAGCTTTCTTT. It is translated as CSARPGFEAFF.

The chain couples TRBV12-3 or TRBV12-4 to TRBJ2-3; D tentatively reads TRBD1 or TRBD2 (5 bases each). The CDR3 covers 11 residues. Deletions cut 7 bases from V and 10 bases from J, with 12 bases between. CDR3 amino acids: CASTAGTPQYF. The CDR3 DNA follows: TGTGCCAGCACCGCTGGGACCCCGCAGTATTTT.

The CDR3 spells CASSEERGTDIYNEQFF. The CDR3 coding sequence is TGTGCCAGCAGTGAAGAGAGAGGGACAGACATATACAATGAGCAGTTCTTC. The genes are TRBV2 and TRBJ2-1, with TRBD1 identical over 7 bases. Germline V gene data show CDR1 as SNHLY and CDR2 as FYNNEI. The CDR3 is 17 amino acids. The ends lost 1 base at V and 4 bases at J; junction bases unmatched: 10.

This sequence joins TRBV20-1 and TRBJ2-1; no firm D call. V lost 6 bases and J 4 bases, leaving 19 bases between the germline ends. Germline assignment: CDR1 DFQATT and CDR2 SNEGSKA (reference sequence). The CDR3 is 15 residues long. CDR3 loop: CSADGRSGIYNEQFF. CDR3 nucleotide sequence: TGCAGTGCCGATGGACGAAGTGGGATATACAATGAGCAGTTCTTC.

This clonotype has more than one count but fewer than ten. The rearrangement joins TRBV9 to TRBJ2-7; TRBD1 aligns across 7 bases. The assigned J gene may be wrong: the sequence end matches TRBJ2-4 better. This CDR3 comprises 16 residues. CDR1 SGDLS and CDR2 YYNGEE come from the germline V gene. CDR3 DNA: TGTGCCAGCTCCCCCGGGACAGCTCCCGGAGGAAACATTCAGTACTTC. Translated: CASSPGTAPGGNIQYF.

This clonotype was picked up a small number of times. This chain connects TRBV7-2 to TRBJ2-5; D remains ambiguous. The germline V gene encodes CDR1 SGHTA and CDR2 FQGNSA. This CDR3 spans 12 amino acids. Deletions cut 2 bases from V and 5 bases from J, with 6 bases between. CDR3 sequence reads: CASSLMRETQYF. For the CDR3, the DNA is TGTGCCAGCAGCTTAATGCGGGAGACCCAGTACTTC.